Sequencing of this T cell receptor (beta chain) was carried out in a study of T-cell memory formation after mild COVID-19. From 5'RACE with constant-segment primers came TCR alpha and TCR beta cDNA libraries that carried sample barcodes and UMIs. One entry per CDR3 protein results from TCRdb running MiXCR on the 5' RACE reads. The data show over 500,000 distinct CDR3 sequences, 15% to 20% seen once. Sample: PBMCs or a T cell subset sorted from them (not recorded which). This sequence originates from an adult woman who had mild COVID-19 (a few samples of this study predate the infection). Cell type and time point are not known.

The CDR3 loop is CAWSRPGAREKLFF. CDR3 sequence (DNA): TGTGCCTGGAGCCGCCCTGGGGCACGAGAAAAACTGTTTTTT. The chain carries TRBV30 and TRBJ1-4, with D possibly matching TRBD1 (5 bases). Trimming took off 3 bases at V and 8 bases at J, with 16 bases between the two ends. CDR1 is GTSNPN, CDR2 SVGIG, per germline (reference sequence). The CDR3 is 14 amino acids.